This passage covers 7 T cell receptor beta chains from one sample sequenced in a study of Ad26.COV2.S vaccination and SARS-CoV-2 variants. TCRdb's copy holds only in-frame clones and misses some; the assay was immunoSEQ multiplex PCR. The sample has some 270,000 clones; around 90% are singletons. The treatment: roughly 18 received Ad26.COV2.S at low or high dose, single or two shots; five or six received placebo; per-sample allocation not given. At day 63 after the first vaccine or placebo injection, samples were drawn. Material: peripheral blood, obtained in a trial of Ad26.COV2.S vaccine versus placebo. The receptors shown here come from a person between 18 and 65 years old who received the Ad26.COV2.S COVID-19 vaccine or a placebo.

The genes are TRBV27 and TRBJ2-2; D is ambiguous. CDR1 is MNHEY, CDR2 SMNVEV, per germline (reference sequence). V shed 2 bases and J shed 0 bases, with 10 bases lying between them. The CDR3 sequence is 16 residues long. The CDR3 reads CASSLLLFANTGELFF. CDR3 coding DNA: TGTGCCAGCAGTTTACTACTGTTCGCGAACACCGGGGAGCTGTTTTTT.

V gene TRBV5-5 combines with J gene TRBJ1-2; D not certain. CDR3 length: 14 residues. Germline V gives CDR1 SGHKS, CDR2 YYEKEE (reference sequence). The V gene lost 4 bases and the J gene lost 4 bases, with 14 bases spanning the gap. CDR3 DNA: TGTGCCAGCAGCCTAGACGGACCCCTCTATGGCTACACCTTC. It translates to CASSLDGPLYGYTF. Complete variable domain (other parts from reference TRBV5-5 and TRBJ1-2): DAGVTQSPTHLIKTRGQQVTLRCSPISGHKSVSWYQQVLGQGPQFIFQYYEKEERGRGNFPDRFSARQFPNYSSELNVNALLLGDSALYLCASSLDGPLYGYTFGSGTRLTVV.

The chain combines TRBV10-1 with TRBJ1-5; D is ambiguous. CDR1 and CDR2 from the germline V gene are WNHNN and SYGVQD (reference sequence). The CDR3 runs 14 residues. The V gene lost 0 bases and the J gene lost 7 bases, with 10 bases spanning the gap. Written as DNA, the CDR3 is TGCGCCAGCAGTGAGTCAAAGAGGCGGCAGCCCCAGCATTTT. It is translated as CASSESKRRQPQHF.

The chain has TRBV13 and TRBJ2-1; D gene ambiguous. The V end lost 5 bases, the J end lost 8 bases, and 13 bases lay between the germline ends. Per the germline V gene, CDR1 is PRHDT and CDR2 is FYEKMQ (reference sequence). This CDR3 region has 13 residues. The CDR3 region has the DNA TGTGCCAGCAGCCCCCCGTCTTCCGATGAGCAGTTCTTC. It is translated as CASSPPSSDEQFF.

The rearrangement links TRBV6-2 or TRBV6-3 to TRBJ1-2; D is undetermined. Trimming shortened V by 5 bases and J by 7 bases, and 14 bases separated the two germline ends. This CDR3 has 13 residues. Looked up from germline, CDR1 is MNHEY and CDR2 is SVGEGT. The CDR3 coding sequence is TGTGCCAGCAGTCTCACTTCTGAGGGTGGCTACACCTTC. Amino acids: CASSLTSEGGYTF.

The chain combines TRBV7-2 with TRBJ2-1; 10 nucleotides match TRBD2. V lost 6 bases, J lost 8 bases, and 7 bases stayed unmatched. The germline V gene encodes CDR1 SGHTA and CDR2 FQGNSA. The length of the CDR3 is 14 residues. Here the CDR3 reads CASRPGLAMDEQFF. DNA for the CDR3: TGTGCCAGCAGACCGGGACTAGCGATGGATGAGCAGTTCTTC.

The chain recombines TRBV21-1 with TRBJ2-7; no DNA check was done on the table's D call, TRBD1. TRBV21-1 is assigned pseudogene status. The CDR3 loop spans 15 amino acids. The CDR3 reads CASQTGTTKNYEQYV. The CDR3 DNA reads TGTGCCAGCCAAACAGGGACCACTAAAAATTACGAGCAGTACGTC.